The 15 T cell receptor beta chains below come from one sample, sequenced in a study of T cell responses to AZD1222 COVID-19 vaccine. Profiling relied on immunoSEQ multiplex PCR, and the TCRdb table lists in-frame clones only, not all of them. The profile shows 120,000 to 150,000 clones, roughly nine tenths of them singletons. Specimen: peripheral blood, collected 28 days after the second AZD1222 dose. These receptor sequences come from an adult who received the AZD1222 COVID-19 vaccine.

The gene calls are TRBV27 and TRBJ2-2; the D gene is possibly TRBD1 (6 bases). The V gene's germline CDR1 is MNHEY and CDR2 SMNVEV (reference sequence). This CDR3 comprises 15 residues. Trimming left V 3 bases short and J 3 bases short, with 11 bases between. The CDR3 region is CASSLGAWDTGELFF. For the CDR3, the DNA is TGTGCCAGCAGTTTGGGGGCGTGGGACACCGGGGAGCTGTTTTTT.

J is TRBJ2-1 and V is TRBV5-1; the D gene is possibly TRBD2 (5 bases). The CDR3 sequence is 13 residues long. CDR1 SGHRS and CDR2 YFSETQ come from the germline V gene. Trimming cost V 2 bases and J 5 bases, with 8 bases left between them. In nucleotides, the CDR3 is TGCGCCAGCAGCTTCCGGGATAACAATGAGCAGTTCTTC. Protein: CASSFRDNNEQFF.

This chain uses TRBV18 with TRBJ2-2; D possibly corresponds to TRBD2 (6 bases). Looked up from germline, CDR1 is KGHSH and CDR2 is LQKENI. V was trimmed by 0 bases and J by 3 bases, leaving 11 bases between them. The CDR3 sequence is 16 residues long. The CDR3 loop reads CASSPPAGSDTGELFF. The CDR3 DNA follows: TGTGCCAGCTCACCACCGGCCGGGAGCGACACCGGGGAGCTGTTTTTT.

CDR3 bases: TGTGCCACCAGCGGACAGGGGGCCAAGACCCAGTACTTC. This encodes CATSGQGAKTQYF. The chain employs TRBV15 and TRBJ2-5; 11 bases line up with TRBD1. Germline V gene sequence: CDR1 LNHNV, CDR2 YYDKDF (reference sequence). J gave up 6 bases and V 5 bases, and 2 bases lay outside the gene matches. CDR3 length: 13 residues.

The chain joins TRBV7-9 to TRBJ2-7; possible D gene TRBD1, 5 bases. CDR1 is SEHNR and CDR2 is FQNEAQ in the germline V gene (reference sequence). This CDR3 spans 12 amino acids. Between the trimmed V and J ends, which lost 3 bases and 3 bases, there was a span of 6 bases. CDR3 in DNA: TGTGCCAGCAGCTTCCAGGGCTACGAGCAGTACTTC. This sequence encodes CASSFQGYEQYF.

The chain has TRBV7-2 and TRBJ2-1, with unresolved D. The CDR3 consists of 16 residues. Looked up from germline, CDR1 is SGHTA and CDR2 is FQGNSA. The ends were cut back, 0 bases at V and 5 bases at J, with 14 bases in the middle. CDR3 in DNA: TGTGCCAGCAGCTTAGCGGCCAACGCAATAAACAATGAGCAGTTCTTC. This encodes CASSLAANAINNEQFF.

The chain joins TRBV3-1 (or the pseudogene TRBV3-2) to TRBJ2-5; 16 nucleotides align to TRBD2. The CDR3 spans 17 residues. Germline assignment: CDR1 LGHDT and CDR2 YNNKEL (reference sequence). V lost 3 bases to trimming and J lost 5 bases; unmatched junction nucleotides: 6. The CDR3 nucleotides are TGTGCCAGCAGCCACGGGACTAGCGGGGGGGCATTGGAGACCCAGTACTTC. Amino acids: CASSHGTSGGALETQYF.

V is TRBV28 and J is TRBJ1-5, with 9 bases fitting TRBD1. The V gene end was trimmed by 5 bases and the J gene end by 5 bases; junction bases not matched to a gene: 10. Per the germline V gene, CDR1 is MDHEN and CDR2 is SYDVKM. This CDR3 has 16 amino acids. The CDR3 protein is CASSIITGGRDQPQHF. In nucleotides, the CDR3 is TGTGCCAGCAGTATAATCACAGGGGGCCGCGATCAGCCCCAGCATTTT.

In nucleotides, the CDR3 is TGTGCCAGCAGCTTAGACAGGGACGACTATGGCTACACCTTC. Residues: CASSLDRDDYGYTF. This sequence joins TRBV7-9 and TRBJ1-2; possible D gene TRBD1, 6 bases. The CDR3 sequence is 14 residues long. Germline V CDR1 and CDR2: SEHNR, FQNEAQ (reference sequence). The V end lost 1 base, the J end lost 3 bases, and 9 bases lay between the germline ends.

The gene calls are TRBV7-9 and TRBJ1-5, with D maybe TRBD1 (5 bases). This CDR3 comprises 16 residues. Germline loops: CDR1 SEHNR, CDR2 FQNEAQ (reference sequence). Deletions cut 5 bases from V and 4 bases from J, with 18 bases between. The CDR3 bases are TGTGCCAGCAGCCTAGTGGGGCAGGGTAGTAATCAGCCCCAGCATTTT. Translated, it gives CASSLVGQGSNQPQHF.

The chain combines TRBV20-1 with TRBJ1-2, with 7 bases lining up with TRBD1. Looked up from germline, CDR1 is DFQATT and CDR2 is SNEGSKA (reference sequence). With 8 bases clipped from V and 7 bases from J, the junction kept 7 bases outside the gene matches. The CDR3 runs to 11 residues. The CDR3 spells CSFRQGGGYTF. The CDR3 DNA follows: TGCAGTTTTCGTCAGGGGGGTGGCTACACCTTC.

The V and J genes are TRBV7-9 and TRBJ1-2; 7 bases match TRBD1. Germline assignment: CDR1 SEHNR and CDR2 FQNEAQ (reference sequence). Germline trimming cut 3 bases from V and 4 bases from J; bases unmatched to any gene: 2. There are 13 residues in the CDR3. The CDR3 coding sequence is TGTGCCAGCAGCTTCCAGGGGGGCTATGGCTACACCTTC. It translates to CASSFQGGYGYTF.

The chain employs TRBV21-1 and TRBJ2-3; TRBD2, as called in the table, went unchecked against the DNA. TRBV21-1 is an annotated pseudogene. This CDR3 has 11 amino acids. The CDR3 nucleotides read TGTGCCAGCAGCCCCGCAGATACGCAGTATTTT. Translation gives CASSPADTQYF.

The genes are TRBV6-5 and TRBJ2-5, with 7 nucleotides matching TRBD1. With V trimmed by 7 bases and J by 2 bases, 10 bases remained unmatched. CDR1 is MNHEY, CDR2 SVGAGI, per germline. There are 15 residues in the CDR3. As DNA, the CDR3 is TGTGCCAGCACCGGACCCGAGGGGGCACAAGAGACCCAGTACTTC. Protein product: CASTGPEGAQETQYF.

The V gene is TRBV5-4, the J gene TRBJ2-1, with 10 bases matching TRBD2. Germline CDR1 and CDR2: SGHNT and YYREEE (reference sequence). This CDR3 region has 15 residues. Trimming removed 4 bases from V and 7 bases from J; junction bases left unmatched: 8. CDR3 residues: CASSRAGGPRNEQFF. For the CDR3, the DNA is TGTGCCAGCAGCCGAGCGGGAGGGCCCCGAAATGAGCAGTTCTTC.